The 14 T cell receptor beta chains below were found in one sample sequenced in a study of blood T cell repertoires in COVID-19 (dated by TCRdb to between 2020 and 2021). To prepare the library, the immunoSEQ multiplex PCR assay was applied. What TCRdb holds here is the immuneACCESS table cut down to in-frame rearrangements. Part of the clones is not present; checked against another copy, under half of the missing clones reflect an unresolved V gene, and the others are unexplained. The sample records tens of thousands of clones, 75% to 90% of which are singletons. Jointly, the top ten make up roughly 18% of the sample. Sequencing was done on a sample of peripheral blood. The receptors were gathered from a woman aged 60-75 years with COVID-19, enrolled during active disease.

This chain uses TRBV4-3 with TRBJ1-2; D gene ambiguous. This CDR3 is 13 amino acids long. Germline lookup yields CDR1 LGHNA and CDR2 YSLEER. The ends were cut back, 5 bases at V and 3 bases at J, with 10 bases in the middle. The CDR3 DNA reads TGCGCCAGCAGCGAGGAGGTACACTATGGCTACACCTTC. As protein: CASSEEVHYGYTF.

This clone was found once. The gene calls are TRBV29-1 and TRBJ2-1, with 9 bases that match TRBD2. The CDR3 spans 16 residues. Trimming at V came to 3 bases and at J to 0 bases, leaving 6 bases not matched to a gene. CDR1 SQVTM and CDR2 ANQGSEA come from the germline V gene. CDR3: CSVELTSGISYNEQFF. The CDR3 DNA is TGCAGCGTTGAGTTGACTAGCGGCATCTCCTACAATGAGCAGTTCTTC.

V and J are TRBV7-2 and TRBJ2-7, with 7 bases fitting TRBD2. Trimming removed 3 bases from V and 2 bases from J; junction bases left unmatched: 4. CDR3 length: 14 amino acids. Germline CDR1 and CDR2: SGHTA and FQGNSA. The CDR3 DNA sequence: TGTGCCAGCAGCTTCGGGAGGCGGGCCTACGAGCAGTACTTC. Translating gives CASSFGRRAYEQYF. The complete variable domain, with remaining parts taken from reference TRBV7-2 and TRBJ2-7, reads GAGVSQSPSNKVTEKGKDVELRCDPISGHTALYWYRQSLGQGLEFLIYFQGNSAPDKSGLPSDRFSAERTGGSVSTLTIQRTQQEDSAVYLCASSFGRRAYEQYFGPGTRLTVT.

The chain uses TRBV9 and TRBJ2-2; perhaps TRBD1 as D (6 bases). V was pared by 3 bases and J by 4 bases, with 16 bases between. Germline values: CDR1 SGDLS, CDR2 YYNGEE. The CDR3 has 16 residues. The CDR3 protein is CASSARTALVTGELFF. The DNA for the CDR3 is TGTGCCAGCAGCGCCCGGACAGCCCTCGTCACCGGGGAGCTGTTTTTT.

This sequence joins TRBV19 and TRBJ2-7; D possibly corresponds to TRBD2 (6 bases). The CDR3 is 13 amino acids. From germline, CDR1 is LNHDA and CDR2 SQIVND (reference sequence). Trimming pared 8 bases from V and 0 bases from J, leaving 11 bases between. CDR3 coding DNA: TGTGCCAGTCGGCGGGGCCTCTCCTACGAGCAGTACTTC. Translation: CASRRGLSYEQYF.

The count of this clone is one. DNA of the CDR3: TGTGCCAGTTCGGCCCGCAGGATGAGCTACACCTTC. The encoded protein is CASSARRMSYTF. J is TRBJ1-2 and V is TRBV19, with no clear D. The CDR3 runs 12 residues. Germline V gives CDR1 LNHDA, CDR2 SQIVND (reference sequence). V dropped 8 bases and J dropped 9 bases, with 16 bases sitting between them.

V is TRBV28 and J is TRBJ2-1; TRBD2 agrees at 8 bases. The CDR3 is 15 residues long. Germline lookup yields CDR1 MDHEN and CDR2 SYDVKM. V lost 10 bases and J lost 4; bases outside the gene matches: 12. The CDR3 region is CAIEGGLAGYNEQFF. The CDR3 bases are TGTGCCATCGAGGGAGGGCTAGCGGGTTACAATGAGCAGTTCTTC.

This clone was seen only once. The V and J genes are TRBV6-5 and TRBJ2-7, with 7 bases that match TRBD1. This CDR3 region has 14 residues. V trimming: 4 bases; J trimming: 2 bases; junction bases outside the gene matches: 5. The germline V gene has CDR1 MNHEY and CDR2 SVGAGI. CDR3 sequence reads: CASSLGGRTYEQYF. In nucleotides, the CDR3 is TGTGCCAGCAGTTTAGGGGGCCGAACCTACGAGCAGTACTTC.

This clone was seen once. The chain is built from TRBV24-1 and TRBJ2-3, with 8 positions matching TRBD2. V lost 4 bases, J lost 4 bases, and 9 bases stayed unmatched. The CDR3 totals 16 residues. Looked up from germline, CDR1 is KGHDR and CDR2 is SFDVKD. The CDR3 loop reads CATSDLTSAGADTQYF. The CDR3 DNA sequence: TGTGCCACCAGTGACCTGACTAGCGCCGGAGCAGATACGCAGTATTTT.

This clone has just a few counts. This chain links TRBV7-2 with TRBJ2-7; TRBD1 aligns across 7 bases. Germline V CDR1 and CDR2: SGHTA, FQGNSA. The V segment lost 8 bases and the J segment 2 bases; nucleotides outside the gene matches: 9. This CDR3 is built from 14 residues. This CDR3 is CASSTRTGPYEQYF. Written as DNA, the CDR3 is TGTGCCAGCTCTACCCGGACAGGTCCCTACGAGCAGTACTTC. The complete variable domain, with remaining parts taken from reference TRBV7-2 and TRBJ2-7, reads GAGVSQSPSNKVTEKGKDVELRCDPISGHTALYWYRQSLGQGLEFLIYFQGNSAPDKSGLPSDRFSAERTGGSVSTLTIQRTQQEDSAVYLCASSTRTGPYEQYFGPGTRLTVT.

This chain joins TRBV6-4 and TRBJ2-1; 9 positions agree with TRBD2. V lost 9 bases to trimming and J lost 6 bases; unmatched junction nucleotides: 18. Germline V CDR1 and CDR2: MRHNA, SNTAGT. The length of the CDR3 is 17 residues. CDR3 in amino acids: CASREREATELLNEQFF. In DNA, the CDR3 is TGTGCCAGTCGTGAGCGGGAGGCCACAGAGTTACTCAATGAGCAGTTCTTC.

The chain carries TRBV4-1 and TRBJ2-1; 8 nucleotides match TRBD1. J was trimmed by 1 base and V by 4 bases; bases with no gene match: 3. Per the germline V gene, CDR1 is MGHRA and CDR2 is YSYEKL. This CDR3 is built from 15 residues. CDR3 in amino acids: CASSRDRYSYNEQFF. As DNA, the CDR3 is TGCGCCAGCAGCCGGGACAGGTATTCCTACAATGAGCAGTTCTTC.

The chain joins TRBV5-1 to TRBJ2-1; 8 bases match TRBD2. The germline CDR1 and CDR2 sequences are SGHRS and YFSETQ. The V segment lost 1 base and the J segment 6 bases; nucleotides outside the gene matches: 6. CDR3 length: 15 amino acids. The DNA of the CDR3 is TGCGCCAGCAGCTTGACACCGGGAGGGTTCAATGAGCAGTTCTTC. It is translated as CASSLTPGGFNEQFF.

The chain couples TRBV30 to TRBJ1-1; no firm D call. V was clipped by 7 bases and J by 0 bases, with 9 bases between them. CDR1 is GTSNPN and CDR2 is SVGIG in the germline V gene (reference sequence). CDR3 length: 12 amino acids. The CDR3, as DNA: TGTGCCTCCTATACCGTGAACACTGAAGCTTTCTTT. It codes for CASYTVNTEAFF. The whole variable domain, remainder taken from reference TRBV30 and TRBJ1-1, is SQTIHQWPATLVQPVGSPLSLECTVEGTSNPNLYWYRQAAGRGLQLLFYSVGIGQISSEVPQNLSASRPQDRQFILSSKKLLLSDSGFYLCASYTVNTEAFFGQGTRLTVV.